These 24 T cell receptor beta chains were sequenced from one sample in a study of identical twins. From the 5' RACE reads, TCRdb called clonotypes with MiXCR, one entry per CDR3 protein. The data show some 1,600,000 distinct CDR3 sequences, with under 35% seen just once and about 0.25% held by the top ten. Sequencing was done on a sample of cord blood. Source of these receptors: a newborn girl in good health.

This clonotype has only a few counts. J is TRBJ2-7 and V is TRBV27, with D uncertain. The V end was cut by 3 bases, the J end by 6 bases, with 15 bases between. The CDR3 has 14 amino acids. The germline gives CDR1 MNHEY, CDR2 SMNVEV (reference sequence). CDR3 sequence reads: CASSFSLSASEQYF. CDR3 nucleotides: TGTGCCAGCAGTTTCTCGTTATCGGCTAGCGAGCAGTACTTC.

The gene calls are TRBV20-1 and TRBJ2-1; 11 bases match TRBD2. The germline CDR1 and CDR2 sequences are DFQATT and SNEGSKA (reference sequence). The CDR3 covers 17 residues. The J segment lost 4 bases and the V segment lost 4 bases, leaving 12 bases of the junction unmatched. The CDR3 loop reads CSAINAGSSGGYNEQFF. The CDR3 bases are TGCAGTGCTATTAACGCCGGGTCTAGCGGGGGGTACAATGAGCAGTTCTTC.

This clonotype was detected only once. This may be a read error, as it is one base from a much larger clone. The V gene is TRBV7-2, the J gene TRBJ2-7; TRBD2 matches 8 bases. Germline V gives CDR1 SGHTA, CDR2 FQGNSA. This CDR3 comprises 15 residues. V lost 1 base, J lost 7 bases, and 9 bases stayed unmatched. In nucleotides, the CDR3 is TGTGCCAGCAGCTTAGGACTAGCGCAATACAATGAGCAGTACTTC. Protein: CASSLGLAQYNEQYF.

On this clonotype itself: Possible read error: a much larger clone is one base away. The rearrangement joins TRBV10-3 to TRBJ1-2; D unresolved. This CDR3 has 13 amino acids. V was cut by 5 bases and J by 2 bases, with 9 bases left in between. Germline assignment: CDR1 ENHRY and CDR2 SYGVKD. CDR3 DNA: TGTGCCATCAGTTATACTTTCAACTATGGCTACACCTTC. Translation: CAISYTFNYGYTF.

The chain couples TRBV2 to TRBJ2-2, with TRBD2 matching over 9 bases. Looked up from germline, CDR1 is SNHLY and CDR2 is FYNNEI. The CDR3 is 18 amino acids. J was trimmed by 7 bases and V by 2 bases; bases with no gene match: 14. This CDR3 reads CASSEPTWRGGSNGELFF. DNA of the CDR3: TGTGCCAGCAGTGAACCTACTTGGCGGGGGGGCAGTAACGGGGAGCTGTTTTTT.

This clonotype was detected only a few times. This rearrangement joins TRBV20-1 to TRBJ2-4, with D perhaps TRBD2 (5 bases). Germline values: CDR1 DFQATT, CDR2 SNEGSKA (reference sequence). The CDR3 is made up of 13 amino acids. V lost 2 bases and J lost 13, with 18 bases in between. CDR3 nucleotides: TGCAGTGCTAGATCCGGAGGCCTAGTTGAGCAGTACTTC. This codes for CSARSGGLVEQYF.

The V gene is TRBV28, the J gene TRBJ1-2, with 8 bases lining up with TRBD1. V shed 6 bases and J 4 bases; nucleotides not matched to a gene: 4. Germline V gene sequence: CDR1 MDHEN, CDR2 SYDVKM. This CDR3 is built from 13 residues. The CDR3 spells CASRGDRIYGYTF. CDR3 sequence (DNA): TGTGCCAGCAGAGGGGACAGGATCTATGGCTACACCTTC.

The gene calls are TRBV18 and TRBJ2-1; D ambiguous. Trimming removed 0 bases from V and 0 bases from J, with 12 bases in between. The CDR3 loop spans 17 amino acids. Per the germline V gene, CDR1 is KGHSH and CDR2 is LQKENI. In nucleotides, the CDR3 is TGTGCCAGCTCACCACCGGAATCCATGAGCTCCTACAATGAGCAGTTCTTC. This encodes CASSPPESMSSYNEQFF.

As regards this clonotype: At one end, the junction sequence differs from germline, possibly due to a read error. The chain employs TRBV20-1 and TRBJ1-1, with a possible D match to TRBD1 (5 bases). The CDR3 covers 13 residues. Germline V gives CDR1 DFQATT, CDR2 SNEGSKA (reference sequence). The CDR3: CRASNPDRFEAFF. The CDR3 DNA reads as TGCCGTGCTAGCAACCCCGACAGATTTGAAGCTTTCTTT.

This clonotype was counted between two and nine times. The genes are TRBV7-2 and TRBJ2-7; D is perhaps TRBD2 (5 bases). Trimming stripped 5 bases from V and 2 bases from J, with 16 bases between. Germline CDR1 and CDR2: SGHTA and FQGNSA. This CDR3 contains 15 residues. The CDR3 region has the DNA TGTGCCAGCAGCCCTAGAGCTAGCAGCGCCTACGAGCAGTACTTC. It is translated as CASSPRASSAYEQYF.

The CDR3 nucleotides read TGTGCCAGCAGTCCCCCAGGGCCGTCGACCAATGAGCAGTACTTC. Translated: CASSPPGPSTNEQYF. The rearrangement joins TRBV12-3 or TRBV12-4 to TRBJ2-1; a weak D match, TRBD1 (5 bases). The DNA end is more similar to TRBJ2-7, so the J call may be wrong. The CDR3 has 15 residues.

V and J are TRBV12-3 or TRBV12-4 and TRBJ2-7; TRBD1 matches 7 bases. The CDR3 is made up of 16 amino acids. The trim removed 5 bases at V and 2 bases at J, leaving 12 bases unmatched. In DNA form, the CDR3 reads TGTGCCAGCAGTAAGACCGACAGGGCGACGCCCTACGAGCAGTACTTC. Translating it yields CASSKTDRATPYEQYF.

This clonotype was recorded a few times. The CDR3 here is CASSPPTGASTEQYF. CDR3 nucleotide sequence: TGTGCCAGCAGTCCCCCGACAGGCGCATCTACGGAGCAGTACTTC. This sequence joins TRBV28 and TRBJ2-7; D is possibly TRBD1 (6 bases). V lost 5 bases and J 7 bases, leaving 21 bases between the germline ends. The germline CDR1 and CDR2 sequences are MDHEN and SYDVKM. CDR3 length: 15 amino acids.

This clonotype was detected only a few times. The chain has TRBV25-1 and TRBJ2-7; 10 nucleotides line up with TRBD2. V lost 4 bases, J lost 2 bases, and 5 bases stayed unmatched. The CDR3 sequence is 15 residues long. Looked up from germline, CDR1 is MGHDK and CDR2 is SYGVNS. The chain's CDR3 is CASSAGLAATYEQYF. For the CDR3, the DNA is TGTGCCAGCAGTGCCGGACTAGCGGCAACCTACGAGCAGTACTTC.

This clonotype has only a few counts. The CDR3: CSARDPPELTRIAKNIQFF. The DNA for the CDR3 is TGCAGTGCTAGAGACCCGCCCGAACTGACCAGGATCGCCAAAAACATTCAGTTCTTC. The V gene is TRBV20-1, the J gene TRBJ2-1; D is undetermined. CDR3 length equals 19 residues. Trimming removed 0 bases at V and 13 bases at J, with 34 bases between. CDR1 and CDR2 from the germline V gene are DFQATT and SNEGSKA (reference sequence).

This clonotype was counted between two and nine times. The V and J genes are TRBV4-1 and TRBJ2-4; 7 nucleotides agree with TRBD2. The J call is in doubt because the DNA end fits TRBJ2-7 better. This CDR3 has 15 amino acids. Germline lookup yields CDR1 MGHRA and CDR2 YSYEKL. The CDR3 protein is CASSQAPTSWDEQYF. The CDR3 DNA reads TGCGCCAGCAGCCAAGCCCCGACTAGCTGGGACGAGCAGTACTTC.

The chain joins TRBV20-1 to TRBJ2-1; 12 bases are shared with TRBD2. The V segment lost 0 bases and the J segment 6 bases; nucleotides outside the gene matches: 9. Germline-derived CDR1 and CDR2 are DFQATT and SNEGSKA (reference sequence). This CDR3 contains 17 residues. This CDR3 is CSARDLLSSGRVNEQFF. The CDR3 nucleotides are TGCAGTGCTAGAGATCTATTGTCTAGCGGGAGGGTCAATGAGCAGTTCTTC.

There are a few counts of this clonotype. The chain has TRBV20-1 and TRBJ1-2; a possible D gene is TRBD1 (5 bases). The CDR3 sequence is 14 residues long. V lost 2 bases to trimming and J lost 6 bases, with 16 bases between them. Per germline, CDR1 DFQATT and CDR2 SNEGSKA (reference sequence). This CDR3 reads CSARRPLRENGYTF. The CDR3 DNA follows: TGCAGTGCTAGAAGGCCCCTCAGGGAAAATGGCTACACCTTC.

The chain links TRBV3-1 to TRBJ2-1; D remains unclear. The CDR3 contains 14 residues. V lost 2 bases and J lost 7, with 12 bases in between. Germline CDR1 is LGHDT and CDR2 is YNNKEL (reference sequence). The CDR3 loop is CASSQRAESNEQFF. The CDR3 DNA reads TGTGCCAGCAGCCAAAGGGCGGAAAGTAATGAGCAGTTCTTC.

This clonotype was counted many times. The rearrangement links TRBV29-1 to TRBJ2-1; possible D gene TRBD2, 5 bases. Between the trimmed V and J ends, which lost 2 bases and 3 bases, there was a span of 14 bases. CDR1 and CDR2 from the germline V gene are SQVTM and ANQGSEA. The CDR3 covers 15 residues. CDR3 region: CSVESPGGLYNEQFF. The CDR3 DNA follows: TGCAGCGTTGAAAGTCCTGGCGGGCTCTACAATGAGCAGTTCTTC.

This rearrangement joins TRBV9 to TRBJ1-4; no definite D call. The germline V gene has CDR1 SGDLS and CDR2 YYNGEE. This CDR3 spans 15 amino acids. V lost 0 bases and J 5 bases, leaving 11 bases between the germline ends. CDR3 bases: TGTGCCAGCAGCGTAGCAGTAAGTCCAAATGAAAAACTGTTTTTT. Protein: CASSVAVSPNEKLFF.

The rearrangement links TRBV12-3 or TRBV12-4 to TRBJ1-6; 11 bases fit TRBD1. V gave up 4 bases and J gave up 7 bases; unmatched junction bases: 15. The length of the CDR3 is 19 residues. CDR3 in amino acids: CASSSSSPAGTGGNSPLHF. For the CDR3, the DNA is TGTGCCAGCAGTTCCTCCTCTCCCGCCGGGACAGGGGGGAATTCACCCCTCCACTTT.

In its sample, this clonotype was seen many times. CDR3 sequence: CASSLVGTSGGNEQFF. In nucleotides, the CDR3 is TGTGCCAGCAGCTTAGTGGGGACTAGCGGGGGGAATGAGCAGTTCTTC. V and J are TRBV7-2 and TRBJ2-1, with 15 bases fitting TRBD2. Trimming at V came to 1 base and at J to 7 bases, leaving 2 bases not matched to a gene. The CDR3 covers 16 residues. Germline V gene sequence: CDR1 SGHTA, CDR2 FQGNSA.

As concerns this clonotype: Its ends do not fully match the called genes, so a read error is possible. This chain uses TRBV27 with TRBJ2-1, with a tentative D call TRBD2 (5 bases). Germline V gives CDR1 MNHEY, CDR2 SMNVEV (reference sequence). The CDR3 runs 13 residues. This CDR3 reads CASSLSRVNGQFF. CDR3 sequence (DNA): TGTGCCAGTAGTCTCTCGCGGGTAAATGGGCAGTTCTTC.